Sequencing of this TCR beta chain was carried out in a study of T cells in localized non-small cell lung cancer (dated by TCRdb to about 2020). A note on the overall study: The study analyzed T cell repertoires of 200 to 300 early-stage NSCLC patients, comparing tumors and uninvolved tumor-adjacent lungs. All 240 or so NSCLC patients in the cohort were treatment-naive and had localized lung tumors that were resected. Of the NSCLC patients, over 120 were male and about a hundred were female, and the mean age was around 70 years. General study outcomes and caveats: Because of the exploratory design, TCR variables were selected using unadjusted p-values without false-discovery rate correction. Higher T cell density in blood was associated with longer overall survival, whereas higher clonality in adjacent lung was associated with shorter survival. A median of about 53 of the top 100 tumor clones were detected in paired uninvolved adjacent lung, and 25 to 35 of these tumor clones were also found among the top 100 clones of the paired uninvolved adjacent lung. Because multi-region sequencing of the tumors was not done, intratumor heterogeneity could not be ruled out. Uninvolved tumor-adjacent lung showed the highest T cell clonality, higher than tumor, which suggests more focused antigenic responses in the uninvolved tumor-adjacent lung.

TCR beta CDR3 regions were sequenced from DNA using the immunoSEQ Assay. The study's own analysis went as follows. To compute T cell density, TCR beta template counts were normalized to usable DNA, which was estimated by amplifying housekeeping genes. The preseqR package was used to estimate richness by extrapolating to 400,000 templates for PBMC samples and to 120,000 templates for tissue samples. Clonality was taken to be one minus Pielou's evenness. Tissue-enriched TCRs were identified by differential abundance testing using productive amino-acid clonotypes, minimum total count 5 and alpha 0.1. Repertoire overlap between compartments was quantified with the Jaccard Index and Morisita Overlap Index. GLIPH grouped TCR beta CDR3s together with public tetramer-defined viral CDR3s, and a viral motif had to include at least three viral sequences and show V-gene enrichment. The immuneACCESS repertoire file appears here via TCRdb, limited to in-frame rearrangements. These files lack a portion of the clones; in checked studies, under half of the deficit traces to unresolved V genes, and the cause of the others is not known. Clone size and V and J calls were adopted from that table, with D and trimming inferred from the DNA. The sample table lists about 3,700 clones, just over 30% of them with a count of one. The ten biggest clones cover around a tenth of the sample.

V is pared back by 3 bases and J by 3 bases, with 14 bases lying between the germline termini. The CDR3 runs 15 amino acids, cysteine and phenylalanine included. CDR3 DNA only is kept here, 45 bases in frame from base 1. Based on the germline V gene, the CDR1 and CDR2 sequences are SGHNT and YENEEA. Uninvolved adjacent lung was sampled at least 2 cm away from the tumor margin, and two independent pathologists confirmed that the tissue had no atypia. At diagnosis, tumor, uninvolved tumor-adjacent lung and peripheral blood were collected and then preserved as a mix of FFPE and fresh-frozen material. This clone has just a few counts. The clone's antigen remains unknown. The input lacks base qualities; no much larger clone sits a single base away.

This chain joins TRBV11-3 to TRBJ1-1; perhaps TRBD1 is the D gene, with 6 bases matching. Material: normal lung tissue next to the tumor, obtained before any cancer treatment. The clonotype was recovered from a male donor aged 60 or over with stage III lung adenocarcinoma. DNA sequence: TGTGCCAGCAGCTTGGTCGGCAGGGGAGACACTGAAGCTTTCTTT. It is translated as CASSLVGRGDTEAFF.